One and the same sample provided the 5 T cell receptor beta chains below, sequenced in a study of circulating CD8 cells and anti-PD-1 response in melanoma. TCR libraries were prepared from about 15 ng of total RNA with the QIAseq Immune Repertoire TCR panel. One entry per CDR3 protein, called by TCRdb with MiXCR from the reads. The sample has around 300 distinct CDR3 sequences; less than 9% are singletons. Sorting of live CD3+CD8+TCRalphabeta+ cells by PD-1 and/or TIGIT gave four subsets. The sequencing here drew on CD8+ T cells from PBMCs, taken at baseline or after one month of anti-PD-1 therapy (not recorded which). These TCRs come from a human donor with melanoma.

In this sample, this clonotype is medium-sized. At one end the junction does not follow the germline gene, possibly because of a read error. The J gene is TRBJ2-2, the V gene TRBV2; D not certain. The germline gives CDR1 SNHLY, CDR2 FYNNEI. This CDR3 has 20 residues. The CDR3 loop reads CASSEWSQARVKANAGELFF. In DNA form, the CDR3 reads TGTGCCAGCAGTGAATGGAGTCAAGCGCGTGTCAAAGCGAACGCCGGGGAGCTGTTTTTT.

The chain carries TRBV28 and TRBJ2-7; TRBD2 agrees at 11 bases. Per germline, CDR1 MDHEN and CDR2 SYDVKM. The trim removed 5 bases at V and 4 bases at J, leaving 10 bases unmatched. The CDR3 is 16 residues long. The CDR3 sequence is CASSLQRLAGKYEQYF. CDR3 DNA: TGTGCCAGCAGTCTCCAAAGACTAGCGGGAAAATACGAGCAGTACTTC.

The chain uses TRBV5-4 and TRBJ1-2; perhaps TRBD1 as D (6 bases). The CDR3 runs to 13 residues. Germline assignment: CDR1 SGHNT and CDR2 YYREEE (reference sequence). Trimming took off 6 bases at V and 4 bases at J, with 13 bases between the two ends. The CDR3 DNA follows: TGTGCCAGCACCGATCAGGGGTTCTATGGCTACACCTTC. It is translated as CASTDQGFYGYTF.

About this clonotype itself: A clone one base away is much larger, so this may be a read error. The rearrangement joins TRBV28 to TRBJ2-7; no reliable D call. This CDR3 region has 15 residues. Trimming left V 3 bases short and J 6 bases short, with 18 bases between. The germline V gene has CDR1 MDHEN and CDR2 SYDVKM. The CDR3 protein is CASSFLAQSLCEQYF. The CDR3 bases are TGTGCCAGCAGTTTCCTGGCCCAATCACTCTGCGAGCAGTACTTC.

The rearrangement links TRBV20-1 to TRBJ2-3; possibly TRBD2 for D (6 bases). V shed 3 bases and J shed 0 bases, with 16 bases lying between them. Germline assignment: CDR1 DFQATT and CDR2 SNEGSKA (reference sequence). The CDR3 runs 16 residues. The CDR3 sequence: CSARAPVRGSTDTQYF. The CDR3 DNA sequence: TGCAGTGCTAGGGCCCCAGTGCGGGGTAGCACAGATACGCAGTATTTT.